A selection of T cell receptor beta chains follows, all from one sample in a study of blood T cell repertoires in COVID-19. Sequenced by immunoSEQ multiplex PCR; TCRdb stores in-frame clones only, minus some. The sample carries roughly 30,000 clones, about 88% recorded once. The sequencing sample was made of peripheral blood. Receptors originate from a man aged 65 to 85 with acute or convalescent COVID-19. Both conserved end residues are part of each CDR3. D genes are given only for firm matches. Expanded clones get a size class; other rows say once, few or many, or leave the size out.

j_call v_call clone_size d_call cdr3_aa cdr3_nt
TRBJ1-1 TRBV19 - - CASTLLGMNTEAFF TGTGCCAGTACCTTGCTAGGCATGAACACTGAAGCTTTCTTT
TRBJ2-3 TRBV7-6 - TRBD2 CASSLGLAGADTQYF TGTGCCAGCAGCTTAGGACTAGCGGGAGCAGATACGCAGTATTTT
TRBJ2-1 TRBV5-1 - - CASSFGLTGIDEQFF TGCGCCAGCAGCTTTGGCCTTACAGGGATCGATGAGCAGTTCTTC
TRBJ1-6 TRBV5-1 - TRBD1 CASSFGTGGSYNSPLHF TGCGCCAGCAGCTTCGGGACAGGGGGCTCCTATAATTCACCCCTCCACTTT
TRBJ2-1 TRBV27 - - CASSHRVILGNEQFF TGTGCCAGCAGCCACAGGGTAATTCTAGGCAATGAGCAGTTCTTC
TRBJ2-2 TRBV5-5 - TRBD2 CASSQLGLAGATGELFF TGTGCCAGCAGCCAACTAGGACTAGCGGGAGCCACCGGGGAGCTGTTTTTT
TRBJ2-7 TRBV9 - TRBD1 CASSSGTGRYEQYF TGTGCCAGCAGTTCCGGGACAGGGAGGTACGAGCAGTACTTC
TRBJ2-1 TRBV12-3/TRBV12-4 - - CASSFLGDEQFF TGTGCCAGCAGTTTTTTAGGGGATGAGCAGTTCTTC
TRBJ2-7 TRBV6-5 - - CASSIYRAIGNEQYF TGTGCCAGCAGTATATACAGGGCGATCGGCAACGAGCAGTACTTC
TRBJ2-1 TRBV7-3 once TRBD2 CASSLTVSGRANEQFF TGTGCCAGCAGCTTAACGGTCAGCGGGAGGGCCAATGAGCAGTTCTTC
TRBJ1-1 TRBV18 - - CASSPRDTEAFF TGTGCCAGCTCACCCAGGGATACTGAAGCTTTCTTT
TRBJ2-1 TRBV6-2/TRBV6-3 - TRBD2 CASSYRKREVHNEQFF TGTGCCAGCAGTTATAGGAAGCGGGAGGTACACAATGAGCAGTTCTTC
TRBJ1-2 TRBV7-2 few - CASSLRYGYTF TGTGCCAGCAGCTTACGCTATGGCTACACCTTC
TRBJ2-1 TRBV6-5 - - CATGWGQYNEQFF TGTGCCACCGGATGGGGGCAGTACAATGAGCAGTTCTTC
TRBJ1-4 TRBV19 - TRBD1 CASSDRANGEKLFF TGTGCCAGTAGTGACAGGGCGAATGGTGAAAAACTGTTTTTT
TRBJ2-7 TRBV7-2 - - CASSSRRGRNYEQYF TGTGCCAGCAGCTCCCGAAGGGGGAGAAACTACGAGCAGTACTTC
TRBJ2-5 TRBV19 - TRBD1 CASSIGQGASQETQYF TGTGCCAGTAGTATAGGGCAGGGGGCTTCACAAGAGACCCAGTACTTC
TRBJ1-1 TRBV2 - - CAMAEGLRVEAFF TGTGCCATGGCGGAGGGTTTGAGGGTTGAAGCTTTCTTT
TRBJ2-7 TRBV27 - - CASSARVGPYEQYF TGTGCCAGCAGTGCCAGGGTGGGTCCCTACGAGCAGTACTTC
TRBJ2-5 TRBV6-5 - - CASSYSPRAETQYF TGTGCCAGCAGTTACTCGCCCAGGGCAGAGACCCAGTACTTC
TRBJ1-1 TRBV28 - TRBD1 CASTWRRGTEAFF TGTGCCAGCACTTGGCGCAGGGGGACTGAAGCTTTCTTT
TRBJ1-6 TRBV21-1 - - CASSKEVRHPNSPLHF TGTGCCAGCAGCAAAGAGGTCAGACATCCGAATTCACCCCTCCACTTT
TRBJ2-2 TRBV4-3 - - CASSLNAGRGTGELFF TGCGCCAGCAGCCTCAATGCGGGGCGCGGCACCGGGGAGCTGTTTTTT
TRBJ2-3 TRBV4-2 - TRBD1 CASSQNRDRQYF TGTGCCAGCAGCCAGAATCGGGACAGGCAGTATTTT
TRBJ1-1 TRBV29-1 few - CSESTPLTSEAFF TGCAGCGAATCCACACCGCTCACATCTGAAGCTTTCTTT
TRBJ1-5 TRBV29-1 - - CSVRTSDNQPQHF TGCAGCGTTCGGACATCTGACAATCAGCCCCAGCATTTT
TRBJ1-4 TRBV14 - - CASSQKQGANEKLFF TGTGCCAGCAGCCAGAAACAGGGCGCTAATGAAAAACTGTTTTTT
TRBJ2-3 TRBV10-3 once TRBD2 CAISEGLAGGTTDTQYF TGTGCCATCAGTGAGGGACTAGCGGGGGGCACCACAGATACGCAGTATTTT
TRBJ2-6 TRBV7-2 - TRBD1 CASSNPGQGILGANVLTF TGTGCCAGCAGCAACCCGGGACAGGGAATTCTAGGGGCCAACGTCCTGACTTTC
TRBJ2-7 TRBV7-2 - - CASSASLAREQYF TGTGCCAGCAGCGCGTCACTAGCACGCGAGCAGTACTTC
TRBJ2-3 TRBV9 - - CASSDRDTEYTDTQYF TGTGCCAGCAGCGATCGGGACACGGAATACACAGATACGCAGTATTTT
TRBJ1-5 TRBV20-1 - - CSASAGNQPQHF TGCAGTGCTAGTGCGGGTAATCAGCCCCAGCATTTT
TRBJ1-5 TRBV12-3/TRBV12-4 few - CASSANNQPQHF TGTGCCAGCAGTGCGAACAATCAGCCCCAGCATTTT
TRBJ1-6 TRBV27 - - CASSSPVAGRALHF TGTGCCAGCAGTTCCCCGGTCGCAGGGAGGGCGCTCCACTTT
TRBJ1-4 TRBV9 - - CASSPRTTDYEKLFF TGTGCCAGCAGCCCCCGTACCACGGACTATGAAAAACTGTTTTTT
TRBJ2-5 TRBV5-1 - TRBD2 CATALAGQETQYF TGCGCCACCGCGCTAGCGGGCCAAGAGACCCAGTACTTC
TRBJ1-1 TRBV30 - - CAWSLPPGTEAFF TGTGCCTGGAGTCTACCCCCGGGGACTGAAGCTTTCTTT
TRBJ2-7 TRBV30 - - CAWKRGAGEQYF TGTGCCTGGAAACGGGGGGCCGGGGAGCAGTACTTC
TRBJ1-1 TRBV19 - - CASSIGWAGMNTEAFF TGTGCCAGTAGTATAGGGTGGGCAGGAATGAACACTGAAGCTTTCTTT
TRBJ1-4 TRBV28 - - CATGGGATNEKLFF TGTGCCACCGGGGGAGGGGCAACTAATGAAAAACTGTTTTTT
TRBJ2-1 TRBV2 - - CASIEGLKGVDEQFF TGTGCCAGCATAGAAGGGTTAAAGGGGGTAGATGAGCAGTTCTTC
TRBJ2-2 TRBV19 - TRBD1 CASGRDRAVGELFF TGTGCCTCGGGCCGGGACAGGGCCGTCGGGGAGCTGTTTTTT
TRBJ2-2 TRBV6-2/TRBV6-3 - TRBD1 CASSSYPPGQGIGELFF TGTGCCAGCAGTTCCTACCCCCCCGGACAGGGAATCGGGGAGCTGTTTTTT
TRBJ2-1 TRBV18 - TRBD2 CASSPVVRGGRNEQFF TGTGCCAGCTCACCGGTTGTGCGGGGGGGCCGCAATGAGCAGTTCTTC
TRBJ1-1 TRBV3-1/TRBV3-2 once TRBD1 CASSHGAQGGEAFF TGTGCCAGCAGCCATGGGGCACAGGGGGGTGAAGCTTTCTTT
TRBJ2-2 TRBV7-2 - TRBD2 CASSGLAGGANTGELFF TGTGCCAGCAGCGGACTAGCGGGGGGCGCGAACACCGGGGAGCTGTTTTTT
TRBJ2-7 TRBV28 - - CASNVRERDEQYF TGTGCCAGCAACGTCAGAGAGCGGGACGAGCAGTACTTC
TRBJ2-5 TRBV5-1 - - CASSLAREKTQYF TGCGCCAGCAGCTTGGCCAGGGAAAAGACCCAGTACTTC
TRBJ1-2 TRBV5-1 - TRBD1 CASSSGQARGYGYTF TGCGCCAGCAGCTCTGGACAGGCTCGGGGCTATGGCTACACCTTC
TRBJ1-1 TRBV6-5 - - CASSRGASVAFF TGTGCCAGCAGTCGCGGGGCGTCGGTGGCTTTCTTT
TRBJ2-1 TRBV5-3 - TRBD2 CARSLVTRGGGSYNEQFF TGTGCCAGAAGCTTGGTTACAAGAGGCGGGGGCTCCTACAATGAGCAGTTCTTC
TRBJ2-1 TRBV10-3 - - CAISQQLTDNEQFF TGTGCCATCAGCCAGCAATTGACTGACAATGAGCAGTTCTTC
TRBJ1-3 TRBV9 - TRBD1 CASSERGGAYSGNTIYF TGTGCCAGCAGCGAAAGAGGGGGCGCTTACTCTGGAAACACCATATATTTT